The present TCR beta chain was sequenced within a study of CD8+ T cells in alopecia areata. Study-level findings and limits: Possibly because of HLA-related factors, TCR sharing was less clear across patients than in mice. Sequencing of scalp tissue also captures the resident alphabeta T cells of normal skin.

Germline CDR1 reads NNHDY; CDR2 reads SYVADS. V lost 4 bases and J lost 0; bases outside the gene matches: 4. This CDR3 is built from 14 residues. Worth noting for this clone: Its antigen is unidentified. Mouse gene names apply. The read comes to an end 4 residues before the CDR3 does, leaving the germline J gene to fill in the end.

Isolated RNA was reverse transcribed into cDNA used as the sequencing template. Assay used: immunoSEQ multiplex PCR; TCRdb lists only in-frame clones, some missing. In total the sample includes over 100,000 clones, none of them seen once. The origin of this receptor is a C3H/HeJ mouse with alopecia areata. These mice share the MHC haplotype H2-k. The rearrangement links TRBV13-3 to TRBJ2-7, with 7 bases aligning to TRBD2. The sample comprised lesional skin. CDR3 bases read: TGTGCCAGCAGTCGGGGGGGGTACTCCTAT. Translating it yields CASSRGGYSY. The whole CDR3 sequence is CASSRGGYSYEQYF.